This T cell receptor beta chain emerged from a study of Graves' ophthalmopathy and Graves' hyperthyroidism. Germline values: CDR1 MNHNS, CDR2 SASEGT. This CDR3 contains 14 residues. Trimming cost V 8 bases and J 0 bases, with 11 bases left between them. RNA transcripts were the template, and TCR beta CDR3 regions were amplified from them. First-round RT-PCR with HTBI primers preceded a second-round multiplex PCR. TCRdb re-analysed the multiplex PCR reads in MiXCR, keeping a single row per CDR3 protein. The table has about 480,000 distinct CDR3 sequences, about 15% seen once. Ophthalmopathy donors were characterized by moderate-to-severe activity, CAS of at least 3, NOSPECS of at least 4, and duration under 3 months. Notes on the study in general: With approximately 88% sensitivity and 75% to 84% specificity, a 13-signature model separated ophthalmopathy from stable hyperthyroidism. Among thyroid clonotypes expanded above 0.001 frequency, most also appeared in blood.

Notes on this clonotype: Its antigen is not known.

J is TRBJ2-1 and V is TRBV6-1, with D possibly being TRBD2 (6 bases). This TCR came from a woman in her twenties or thirties with Graves' ophthalmopathy. The specimen was blood. The CDR3 coding sequence is TGTGCCAGCCGCGGGATCAGCTCCTACAATGAGCAGTTCTTC. Its translation: CASRGISSYNEQFF.